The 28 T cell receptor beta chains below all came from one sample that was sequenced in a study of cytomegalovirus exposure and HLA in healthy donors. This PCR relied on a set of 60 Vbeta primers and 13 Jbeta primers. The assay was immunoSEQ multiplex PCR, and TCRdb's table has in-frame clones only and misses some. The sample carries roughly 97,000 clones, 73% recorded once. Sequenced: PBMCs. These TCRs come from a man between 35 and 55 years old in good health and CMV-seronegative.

CDR3 DNA: TGCGCCAGCGGGTATGAGGGCATCGGCTATGGCTACACCTTC. Protein product: CASGYEGIGYGYTF. The V call is TRBV4-1, the J call TRBJ1-2; no clear D. Per germline, CDR1 MGHRA and CDR2 YSYEKL. The CDR3 length is 14 residues. Trimming pared 8 bases from V and 4 bases from J, leaving 17 bases between.

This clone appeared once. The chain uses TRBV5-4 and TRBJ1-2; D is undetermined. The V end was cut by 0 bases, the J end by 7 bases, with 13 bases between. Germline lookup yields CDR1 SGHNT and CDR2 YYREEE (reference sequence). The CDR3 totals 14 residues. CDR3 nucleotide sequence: TGTGCCAGCAGCTTGGATATAGGAGCGGTTGGCTACACCTTC. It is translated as CASSLDIGAVGYTF. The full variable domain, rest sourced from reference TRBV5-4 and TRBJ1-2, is ETGVTQSPTHLIKTRGQQVTLRCSSQSGHNTVSWYQQALGQGPQFIFQYYREEENGRGNFPPRFSGLQFPNYSSELNVNALELDDSALYLCASSLDIGAVGYTFGSGTRLTVV.

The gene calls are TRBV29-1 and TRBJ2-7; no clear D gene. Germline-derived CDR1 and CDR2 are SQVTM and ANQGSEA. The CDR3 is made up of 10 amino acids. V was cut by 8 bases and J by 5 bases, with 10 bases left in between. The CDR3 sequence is CSPSRDEQYF. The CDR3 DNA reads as TGCAGCCCAAGCCGGGACGAGCAGTACTTC.

The CDR3 coding sequence is TGCAGTGCTAGTCGGAATGAGCAGTTCTTC. This codes for CSASRNEQFF. The genes are TRBV20-1 and TRBJ2-1, with D hard to call. This CDR3 region has 10 residues. V gave up 3 bases and J gave up 7 bases, with 4 bases separating them. CDR1 and CDR2 from the germline V gene are DFQATT and SNEGSKA (reference sequence).

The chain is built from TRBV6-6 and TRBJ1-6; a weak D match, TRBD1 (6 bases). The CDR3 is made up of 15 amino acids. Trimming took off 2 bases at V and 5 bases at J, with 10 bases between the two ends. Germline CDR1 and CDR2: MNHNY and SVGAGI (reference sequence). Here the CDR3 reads CASSYLWTDNSPLHF. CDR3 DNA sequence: TGTGCCAGCAGTTACCTCTGGACAGATAATTCACCCCTCCACTTT.

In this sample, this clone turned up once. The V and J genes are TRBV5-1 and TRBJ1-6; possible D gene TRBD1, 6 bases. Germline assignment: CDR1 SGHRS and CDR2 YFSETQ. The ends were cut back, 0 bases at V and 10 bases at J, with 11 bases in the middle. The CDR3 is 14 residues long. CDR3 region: CASSLGTDASPLHF. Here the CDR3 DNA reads TGCGCCAGCAGCTTGGGGACAGACGCCTCACCCCTCCACTTT.

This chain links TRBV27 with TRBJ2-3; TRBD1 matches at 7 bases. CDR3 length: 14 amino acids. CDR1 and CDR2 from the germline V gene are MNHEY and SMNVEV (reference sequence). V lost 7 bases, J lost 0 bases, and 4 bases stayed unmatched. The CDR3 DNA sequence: TGTGCCAGCACCCCGGACAGGAGCACAGATACGCAGTATTTT. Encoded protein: CASTPDRSTDTQYF.

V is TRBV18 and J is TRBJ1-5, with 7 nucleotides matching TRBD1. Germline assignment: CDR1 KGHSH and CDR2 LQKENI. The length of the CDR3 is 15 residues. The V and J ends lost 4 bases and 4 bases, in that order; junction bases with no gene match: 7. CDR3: CASSQQGVGNQPQHF. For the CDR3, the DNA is TGTGCCAGCTCACAGCAGGGGGTAGGGAATCAGCCCCAGCATTTT.

The CDR3 DNA sequence: TGTGCCAGCTCACCACCTGCTACAGGGGGCTCAGAGACCCAGTACTTC. This codes for CASSPPATGGSETQYF. The V call is TRBV18, the J call TRBJ2-5, with TRBD1 matching over 9 bases. J gave up 4 bases and V 0 bases, and 6 bases lay outside the gene matches. Germline V lookup: CDR1 KGHSH, CDR2 LQKENI. CDR3 length: 16 residues.

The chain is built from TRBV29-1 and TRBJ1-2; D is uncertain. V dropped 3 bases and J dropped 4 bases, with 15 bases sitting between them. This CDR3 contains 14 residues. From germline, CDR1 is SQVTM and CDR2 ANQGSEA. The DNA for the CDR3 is TGCAGCGTTGATCGGACTACCTGGGGCTATGGCTACACCTTC. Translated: CSVDRTTWGYGYTF.

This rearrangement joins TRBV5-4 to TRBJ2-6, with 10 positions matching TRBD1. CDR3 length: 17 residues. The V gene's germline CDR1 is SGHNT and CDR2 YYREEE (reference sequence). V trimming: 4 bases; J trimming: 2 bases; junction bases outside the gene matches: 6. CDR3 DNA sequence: TGTGCCAGCAGCGACAGGGGGCAATTTACTGGGGCCAACGTCCTGACTTTC. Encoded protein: CASSDRGQFTGANVLTF. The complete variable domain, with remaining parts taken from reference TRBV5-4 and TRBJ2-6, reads ETGVTQSPTHLIKTRGQQVTLRCSSQSGHNTVSWYQQALGQGPQFIFQYYREEENGRGNFPPRFSGLQFPNYSSELNVNALELDDSALYLCASSDRGQFTGANVLTFGAGSRLTVL.

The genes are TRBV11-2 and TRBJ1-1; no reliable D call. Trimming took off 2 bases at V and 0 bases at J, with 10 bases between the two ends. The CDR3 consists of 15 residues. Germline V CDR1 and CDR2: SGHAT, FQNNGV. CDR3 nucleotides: TGTGCCAGCAGCTTAAAATTACTACTGAACACTGAAGCTTTCTTT. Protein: CASSLKLLLNTEAFF.

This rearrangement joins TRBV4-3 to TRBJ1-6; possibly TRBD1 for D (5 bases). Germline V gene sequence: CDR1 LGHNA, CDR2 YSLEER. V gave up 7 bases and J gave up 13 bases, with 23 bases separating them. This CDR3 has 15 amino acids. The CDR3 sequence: CASTHWGPRGKPLHF. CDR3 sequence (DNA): TGCGCCAGCACCCATTGGGGCCCCCGAGGTAAGCCCCTCCACTTT.

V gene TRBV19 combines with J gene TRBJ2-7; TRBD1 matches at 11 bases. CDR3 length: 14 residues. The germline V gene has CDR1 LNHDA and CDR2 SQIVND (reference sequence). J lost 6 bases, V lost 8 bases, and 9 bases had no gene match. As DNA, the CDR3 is TGTGCCAGTGGGACGGGACAGGGGGTCGGCGAGCAGTACTTC. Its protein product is CASGTGQGVGEQYF.

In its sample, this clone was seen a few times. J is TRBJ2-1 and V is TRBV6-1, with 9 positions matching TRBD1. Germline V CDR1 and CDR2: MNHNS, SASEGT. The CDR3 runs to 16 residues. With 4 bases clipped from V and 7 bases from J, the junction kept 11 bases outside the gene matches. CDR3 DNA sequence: TGTGCCAGCAGTGTCCCCTCGGGACAGGGTTGGAATGAGCAGTTCTTC. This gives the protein CASSVPSGQGWNEQFF.

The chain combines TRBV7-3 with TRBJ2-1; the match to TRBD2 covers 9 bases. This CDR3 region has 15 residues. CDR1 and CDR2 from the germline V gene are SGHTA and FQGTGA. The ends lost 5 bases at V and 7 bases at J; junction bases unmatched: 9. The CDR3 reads CASSRGTSRSNEQFF. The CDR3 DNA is TGTGCCAGCAGCCGAGGGACTAGCCGGTCAAATGAGCAGTTCTTC.

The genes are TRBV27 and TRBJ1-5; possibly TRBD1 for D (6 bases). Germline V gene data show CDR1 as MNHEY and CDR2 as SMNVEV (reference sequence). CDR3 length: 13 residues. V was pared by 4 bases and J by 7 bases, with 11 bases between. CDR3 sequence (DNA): TGTGCCAGCAGTTACTTACAGGGACAGCCCCAGCATTTT. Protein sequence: CASSYLQGQPQHF.

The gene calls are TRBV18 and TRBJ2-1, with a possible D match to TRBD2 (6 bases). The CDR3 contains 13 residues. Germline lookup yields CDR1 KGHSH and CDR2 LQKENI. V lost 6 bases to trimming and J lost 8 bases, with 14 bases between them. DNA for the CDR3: TGTGCCAGCTCCCGACACCCGGGGGATGAGCAGTTCTTC. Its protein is CASSRHPGDEQFF.

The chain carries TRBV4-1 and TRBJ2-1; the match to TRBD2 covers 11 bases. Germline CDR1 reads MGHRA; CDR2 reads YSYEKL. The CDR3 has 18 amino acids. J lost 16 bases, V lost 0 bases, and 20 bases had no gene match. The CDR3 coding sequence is TGCGCCAGCAGCCAAGATGACAGGCAGGCAACTAGCGGGAGTCCTGCCTTCTTC. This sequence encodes CASSQDDRQATSGSPAFF.

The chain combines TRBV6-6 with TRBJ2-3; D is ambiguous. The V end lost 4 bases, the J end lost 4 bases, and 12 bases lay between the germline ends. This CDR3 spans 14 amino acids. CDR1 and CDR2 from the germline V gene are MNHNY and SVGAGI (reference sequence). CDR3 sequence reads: CASSWHFSADTQYF. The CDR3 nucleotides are TGTGCCAGCAGTTGGCATTTCTCTGCAGATACGCAGTATTTT.

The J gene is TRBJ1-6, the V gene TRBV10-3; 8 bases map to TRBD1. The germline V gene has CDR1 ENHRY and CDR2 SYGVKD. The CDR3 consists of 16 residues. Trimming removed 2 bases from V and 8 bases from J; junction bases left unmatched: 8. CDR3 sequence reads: CAISEPDRVGDSPLHF. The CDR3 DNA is TGTGCCATCAGTGAGCCGGACAGGGTGGGTGATTCACCCCTCCACTTT.

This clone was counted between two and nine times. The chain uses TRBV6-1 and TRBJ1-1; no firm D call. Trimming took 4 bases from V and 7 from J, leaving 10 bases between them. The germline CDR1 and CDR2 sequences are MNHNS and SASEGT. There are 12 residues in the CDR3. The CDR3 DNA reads TGTGCCAGCAGTGCTTTCCTCGTTGAAGCTTTCTTT. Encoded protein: CASSAFLVEAFF.

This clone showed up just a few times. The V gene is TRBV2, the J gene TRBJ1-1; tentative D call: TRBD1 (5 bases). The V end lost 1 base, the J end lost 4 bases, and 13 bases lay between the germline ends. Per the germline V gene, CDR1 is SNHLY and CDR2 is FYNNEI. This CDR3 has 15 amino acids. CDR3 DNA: TGTGCCAGCAGTGAAGGGGCAGGGTCGGGCACTGAAGCTTTCTTT. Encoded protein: CASSEGAGSGTEAFF.

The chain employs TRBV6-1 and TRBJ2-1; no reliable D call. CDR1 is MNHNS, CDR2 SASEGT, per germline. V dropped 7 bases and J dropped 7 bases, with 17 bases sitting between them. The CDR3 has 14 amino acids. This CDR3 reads CASNVGRPGNEQFF. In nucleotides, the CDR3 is TGTGCCAGCAACGTTGGCAGGCCCGGAAATGAGCAGTTCTTC.

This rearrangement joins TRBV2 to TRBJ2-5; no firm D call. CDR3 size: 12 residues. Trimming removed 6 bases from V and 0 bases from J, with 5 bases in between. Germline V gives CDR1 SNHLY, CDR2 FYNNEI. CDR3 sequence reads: CASRTDQETQYF. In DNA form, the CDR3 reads TGTGCCAGCAGAACAGACCAAGAGACCCAGTACTTC.

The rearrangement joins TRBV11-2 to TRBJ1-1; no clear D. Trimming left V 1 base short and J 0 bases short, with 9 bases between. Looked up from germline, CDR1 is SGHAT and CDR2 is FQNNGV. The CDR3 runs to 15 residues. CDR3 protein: CASSLAPPMNTEAFF. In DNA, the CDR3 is TGTGCCAGCAGCTTAGCCCCCCCTATGAACACTGAAGCTTTCTTT.

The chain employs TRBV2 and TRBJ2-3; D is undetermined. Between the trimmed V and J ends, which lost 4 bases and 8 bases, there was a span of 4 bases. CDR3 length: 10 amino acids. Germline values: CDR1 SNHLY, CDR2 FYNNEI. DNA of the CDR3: TGTGCCAGCAGTGCTGTTACGCAGTATTTT. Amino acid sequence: CASSAVTQYF.

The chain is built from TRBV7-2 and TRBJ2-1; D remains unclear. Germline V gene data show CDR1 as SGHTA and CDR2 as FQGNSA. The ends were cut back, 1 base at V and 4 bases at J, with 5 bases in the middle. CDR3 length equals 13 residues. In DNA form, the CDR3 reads TGTGCCAGCAGCTTAGTCTTGTACAATGAGCAGTTCTTC. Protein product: CASSLVLYNEQFF.